This paragraph covers one TCR beta chain sequence. The antigen remains undetermined. This sample was taken from a study of T cell responses to AZD1222 COVID-19 vaccine. Study observations and caveats: Clonal diversity was possibly underestimated, and white British individuals and females predominated among donors.

This table comes from immunoSEQ multiplex PCR, and its TCRdb copy is limited to in-frame clones, with some not included. The profile shows about 160,000 clones, around 90% of them singletons. The CDR3 loop spans 14 amino acids. Germline V gives CDR1 KGHDR, CDR2 SFDVKD. Trimming pared 5 bases from V and 2 bases from J, leaving 10 bases between. The sample was peripheral blood, taken on day 0 of AZD1222 vaccination. This clonotype was obtained from an adult in good health. This chain connects TRBV24-1 to TRBJ2-3; D is possibly TRBD2 (6 bases). The CDR3 is CATSVSGFTDTQYF. DNA of the CDR3: TGTGCCACCAGTGTTAGCGGATTCACAGATACGCAGTATTTT.